This passage covers 17 T cell receptor beta chains from one sample sequenced in a study of cytomegalovirus exposure and HLA in healthy donors. 13 Jbeta primers and 60 Vbeta primers were used for the PCR. The table came from immunoSEQ multiplex PCR; TCRdb's copy has only in-frame clones and leaves some out. The top ten clones hold 4.3% of a sample with over 150,000 clones, roughly four fifths of them seen once. Input material: PBMCs. The receptors were sampled from a man aged 35-49 years in good health and CMV-seronegative.

The rearrangement links TRBV7-9 to TRBJ1-6; the D gene is possibly TRBD1 (5 bases). V shed 0 bases and J shed 16 bases, with 13 bases lying between them. The germline gives CDR1 SEHNR, CDR2 FQNEAQ (reference sequence). The CDR3 is made up of 13 amino acids. CDR3 amino acids: CASSLAEGRELHF. The DNA for the CDR3 is TGTGCCAGCAGCTTAGCGGAGGGGCGCGAACTCCACTTT.

This chain joins TRBV9 and TRBJ2-3; 7 bases align to TRBD2. J lost 4 bases, V lost 2 bases, and 7 bases had no gene match. The CDR3 has 15 residues. Germline V CDR1 and CDR2: SGDLS, YYNGEE. Here the CDR3 DNA reads TGTGCCAGCAGCGTGGGCGCGGGGGTAGCAGATACGCAGTATTTT. Translating gives CASSVGAGVADTQYF.

The chain joins TRBV27 to TRBJ1-5, with TRBD1 as a possible D gene (5 bases). The CDR3 has 15 amino acids. Trimming left V 5 bases short and J 0 bases short, with 11 bases between. Germline loops: CDR1 MNHEY, CDR2 SMNVEV (reference sequence). In nucleotides, the CDR3 is TGTGCCAGCAGTATGACAGTTCATAGCAATCAGCCCCAGCATTTT. This translates into CASSMTVHSNQPQHF.

The J gene is TRBJ2-5, the V gene TRBV4-1; tentative D call: TRBD2 (6 bases). The DNA end is more similar to TRBJ2-7, so the J call may be wrong. This CDR3 is 15 amino acids long. In germline, CDR1 is MGHRA, CDR2 YSYEKL. The chain's CDR3 is CASSQGPRDSYEQYF. CDR3 coding DNA: TGCGCCAGCAGCCAAGGGCCGCGGGACTCCTACGAGCAGTACTTC.

The table lists this clone with a few counts. The V call is TRBV30, the J call TRBJ2-3, with TRBD1 as a possible D gene (6 bases). Trimming stripped 5 bases from V and 5 bases from J, with 11 bases between. CDR1 and CDR2 from the germline V gene are GTSNPN and SVGIG (reference sequence). The CDR3 totals 12 residues. The CDR3 here is CAWVGAEDTQYF. In nucleotides, the CDR3 is TGTGCCTGGGTGGGGGCCGAAGATACGCAGTATTTT.

This chain connects TRBV4-1 to TRBJ1-3, with D possibly being TRBD1 (6 bases). The length of the CDR3 is 17 residues. Trimming removed 3 bases from V and 0 bases from J, with 15 bases in between. Germline V gene data show CDR1 as MGHRA and CDR2 as YSYEKL. CDR3 coding DNA: TGCGCCAGCAGCCACGCCGGGGGGGGCAACTCTGGAAACACCATATATTTT. It yields the protein CASSHAGGGNSGNTIYF.

J is TRBJ2-7 and V is TRBV11-1; TRBD1 might be the D (5 bases). CDR1 and CDR2 (germline): SGHAT, FQDESV (reference sequence). The CDR3 loop spans 14 amino acids. The V and J ends lost 2 bases and 0 bases respectively, with 8 bases between them. This CDR3 reads CASSLKGPSYEQYF. In DNA form, the CDR3 reads TGTGCCAGCAGCTTAAAGGGGCCCTCCTACGAGCAGTACTTC.

This clone has a handful of counts. This sequence joins TRBV5-6 and TRBJ1-2; 7 bases fit TRBD1. V trimming: 4 bases; J trimming: 4 bases; junction bases outside the gene matches: 7. The CDR3 is 14 residues long. Germline CDR1 is SGHDT and CDR2 is YYEEEE. The CDR3 DNA is TGTGCCAGCAGCCCGACAGGGAGTAGCTATGGCTACACCTTC. Protein product: CASSPTGSSYGYTF. Together with reference TRBV5-6 and TRBJ1-2, the CDR3 gives the full variable domain: DAGVTQSPTHLIKTRGQQVTLRCSPKSGHDTVSWYQQALGQGPQFIFQYYEEEERQRGNFPDRFSGHQFPNYSSELNVNALLLGDSALYLCASSPTGSSYGYTFGSGTRLTVV.

This sequence joins TRBV10-1 and TRBJ1-1; D may be TRBD1 (6 bases). V dropped 6 bases and J dropped 1 base, with 15 bases sitting between them. The CDR3 length is 15 residues. CDR1 is WNHNN, CDR2 SYGVQD, per germline (reference sequence). DNA for the CDR3: TGCGCCAGCAGCGCAGGGGTTGGAGGGAACACTGAAGCTTTCTTT. Its translation: CASSAGVGGNTEAFF.

This rearrangement joins TRBV2 to TRBJ2-1, with 11 bases aligning to TRBD2. The germline V gene has CDR1 SNHLY and CDR2 FYNNEI. V dropped 9 bases and J dropped 5; count of bases not matched to a gene: 9. The CDR3 sequence is 15 residues long. CDR3 in amino acids: CARTGTSGKHNEQFF. The CDR3, as DNA: TGTGCCAGGACTGGGACTAGCGGAAAACACAATGAGCAGTTCTTC.

In this sample, this clone turned up a few times. This rearrangement joins TRBV6-1 to TRBJ1-1; D is uncertain. Germline CDR1 MNHNS, CDR2 SASEGT. The CDR3 is made up of 13 amino acids. V was trimmed by 4 bases and J by 2 bases, leaving 8 bases between them. CDR3 nucleotides: TGTGCCAGCAGTGGGCGGGGAAACACTGAAGCTTTCTTT. Translation gives CASSGRGNTEAFF.

The V gene is TRBV6-1, the J gene TRBJ2-5, with 9 bases matching TRBD1. The V segment lost 6 bases and the J segment 3 bases; nucleotides outside the gene matches: 8. The CDR3 has 15 residues. The germline V gene encodes CDR1 MNHNS and CDR2 SASEGT. CDR3 coding DNA: TGTGCCAGCAGACAAATTGGGACAGGGAAAGAGACCCAGTACTTC. This gives the protein CASRQIGTGKETQYF.

The chain uses TRBV7-9 and TRBJ2-3; 10 nucleotides match TRBD1. CDR1 and CDR2 from the germline V gene are SEHNR and FQNEAQ (reference sequence). This CDR3 is 15 amino acids long. Unmatched junction bases numbered 10, after V lost 8 bases and J lost 5 bases. CDR3 protein: CASRQGTGDLDTQYF. The CDR3, as DNA: TGTGCCAGCCGTCAAGGGACAGGGGATTTAGATACGCAGTATTTT.

The chain joins TRBV6-6 to TRBJ2-5; 8 positions match TRBD1. The length of the CDR3 is 16 residues. CDR1 is MNHNY and CDR2 is SVGAGI in the germline V gene (reference sequence). V gave up 2 bases and J gave up 6 bases; unmatched junction bases: 11. This CDR3 is CASSYTDRGERKTQYF. CDR3 nucleotide sequence: TGTGCCAGCAGTTACACCGACAGGGGCGAACGGAAGACCCAGTACTTC.

V and J are TRBV2 and TRBJ2-1; 9 bases agree with TRBD2. CDR1 and CDR2 (germline): SNHLY, FYNNEI. J gave up 7 bases and V 1 base, and 8 bases lay outside the gene matches. The CDR3 consists of 16 residues. CDR3 coding DNA: TGTGCCAGCAGTGAAGGGCGGGGGGGCCCAGGGAATGAGCAGTTCTTC. Protein: CASSEGRGGPGNEQFF.

Only one count was recorded for this clone. The chain links TRBV5-6 to TRBJ2-7; tentative D call: TRBD1 (6 bases). CDR3 length: 16 residues. The germline CDR1 and CDR2 sequences are SGHDT and YYEEEE. The V gene lost 1 base and the J gene lost 0 bases, with 14 bases spanning the gap. For the CDR3, the DNA is TGTGCCAGCAGCTTGACCGCCGGGGACACCTCCTACGAGCAGTACTTC. Residues: CASSLTAGDTSYEQYF.

This clone was seen only a few times. The chain combines TRBV28 with TRBJ2-5; 11 bases map to TRBD1. CDR3 length: 16 residues. The trim removed 4 bases at V and 6 bases at J, leaving 10 bases unmatched. From germline, CDR1 is MDHEN and CDR2 SYDVKM. The CDR3: CASSSPGGQGAKTQYF. CDR3 DNA sequence: TGTGCCAGCAGTTCCCCTGGAGGACAGGGGGCTAAGACCCAGTACTTC. Together with reference TRBV28 and TRBJ2-5, the CDR3 gives the full variable domain: DVKVTQSSRYLVKRTGEKVFLECVQDMDHENMFWYRQDPGLGLRLIYFSYDVKMKEKGDIPEGYSVSREKKERFSLILESASTNQTSMYLCASSSPGGQGAKTQYFGPGTRLLVL.